This T cell receptor beta chain appears in the sequencing data of a study of cytomegalovirus exposure and HLA in healthy donors. PCR was performed using 60 Vbeta and 13 Jbeta primers. The protocol was immunoSEQ multiplex PCR, while the TCRdb copy is restricted to in-frame clones and leaves out a portion. The data hold 180,000 or so clones, with about 75% observed a single time. CDR3 size: 16 residues. After removal of 5 bases from V and 4 bases from J, the junction contained 8 bases not matched to a gene. The V gene's germline CDR1 is SGHVS and CDR2 FNYEAQ. The gene calls are TRBV7-6 and TRBJ1-2, with 12 bases that match TRBD1. The TCR was taken from a woman aged 40 to 50 in good health and CMV-seropositive. Input material: PBMCs. CDR3 DNA sequence: TGTGCCAGCAGCCGACCAGGGACAGGGGGCCTCTATGGCTACACCTTC. Its translation is CASSRPGTGGLYGYTF.